The sample holds one count of the clone carrying this T cell receptor beta chain. The data are from a study of CD8 T cells in Susac syndrome. An amount of RNA that ranged from roughly 0.5 to 1 ug was reverse transcribed with random hexamers. Each CDR3 protein gets one entry after TCRdb re-called the immunoSEQ multiplex PCR reads with MiXCR. The table lists hundreds of thousands of distinct CDR3 sequences, 94% of them singletons. The germline CDR1 and CDR2 sequences are DFQATT and SNEGSKA (reference sequence). Trimming cost V 5 bases and J 7 bases, with 12 bases left between them. The CDR3 runs to 13 residues.

This TCR came from a human donor with Susac syndrome. This chain links TRBV20-1 with TRBJ1-6, with D perhaps matching TRBD1 (5 bases). The material sequenced was CD4+ T cells from PBMCs. In DNA form, the CDR3 reads TGCAGTGCTCTCGGGACCGCAAATTCACCCCTCCACTTT. It is translated as CSALGTANSPLHF.